The 2 T cell receptor beta chains below were found in one sample sequenced in a study of blood T cell repertoires in COVID-19. Repertoires were generated with immunoSEQ multiplex PCR, while TCRdb's copy carries only in-frame clones and drops some. The sample has 100,000 to 150,000 clones, roughly three quarters seen once. Sequencing input: peripheral blood. The receptors stem from a woman aged 65 to 85 with acute or convalescent COVID-19.

The V call is TRBV18, the J call TRBJ2-7; 7 nucleotides align to TRBD2. Germline CDR1 is KGHSH and CDR2 is LQKENI. The J segment lost 0 bases and the V segment lost 4 bases, leaving 3 bases of the junction unmatched. The CDR3 spans 14 residues. The CDR3 reads CASSLASGSYEQYF. In DNA form, the CDR3 reads TGTGCCAGCTCACTGGCTAGCGGCTCCTACGAGCAGTACTTC.

This chain joins TRBV5-1 and TRBJ2-5, with D possibly being TRBD1 (5 bases). Trimming removed 0 bases from V and 5 bases from J, with 8 bases in between. This CDR3 is built from 13 residues. The V gene's germline CDR1 is SGHRS and CDR2 YFSETQ. CDR3 sequence: CASSLEGRETQYF. CDR3 DNA: TGCGCCAGCAGCTTGGAGGGGCGCGAGACCCAGTACTTC.